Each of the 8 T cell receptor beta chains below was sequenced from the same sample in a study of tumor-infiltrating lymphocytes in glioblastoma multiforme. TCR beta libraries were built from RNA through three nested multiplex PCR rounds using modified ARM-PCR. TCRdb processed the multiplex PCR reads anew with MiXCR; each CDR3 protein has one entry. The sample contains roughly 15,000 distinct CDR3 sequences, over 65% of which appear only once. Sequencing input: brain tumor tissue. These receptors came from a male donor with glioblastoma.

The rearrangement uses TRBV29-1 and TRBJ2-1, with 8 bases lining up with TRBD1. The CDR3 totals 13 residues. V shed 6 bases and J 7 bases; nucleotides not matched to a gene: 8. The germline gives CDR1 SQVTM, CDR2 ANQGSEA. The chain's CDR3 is CSVRQGARNEQFF. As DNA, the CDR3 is TGCAGCGTGCGGCAGGGGGCGCGGAATGAGCAGTTCTTC.

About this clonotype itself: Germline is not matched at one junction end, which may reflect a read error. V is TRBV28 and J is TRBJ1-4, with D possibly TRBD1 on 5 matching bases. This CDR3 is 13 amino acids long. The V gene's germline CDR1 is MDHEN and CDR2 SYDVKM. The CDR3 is CASLEGTNEKLFF. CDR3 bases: TGTGCCAGTCTGGAAGGGACTAATGAGAAACTGTTTTTT.

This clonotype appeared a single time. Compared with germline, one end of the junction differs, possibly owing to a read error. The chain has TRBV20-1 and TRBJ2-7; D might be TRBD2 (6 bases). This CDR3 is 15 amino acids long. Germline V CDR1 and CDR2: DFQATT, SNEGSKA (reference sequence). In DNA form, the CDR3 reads TGCAGTGCTAGAGGAGGGACTTCGGAGGGTTACGGGCAGTACTTT. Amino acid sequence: CSARGGTSEGYGQYF.

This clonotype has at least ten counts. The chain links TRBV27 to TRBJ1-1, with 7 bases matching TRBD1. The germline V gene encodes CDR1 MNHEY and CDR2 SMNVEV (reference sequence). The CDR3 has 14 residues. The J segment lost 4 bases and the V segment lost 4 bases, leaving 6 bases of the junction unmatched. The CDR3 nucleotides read TGTGCCAGCAGTTCGGAAGGGGGCGGCACTGAAGCTTTCTTT. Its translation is CASSSEGGGTEAFF.

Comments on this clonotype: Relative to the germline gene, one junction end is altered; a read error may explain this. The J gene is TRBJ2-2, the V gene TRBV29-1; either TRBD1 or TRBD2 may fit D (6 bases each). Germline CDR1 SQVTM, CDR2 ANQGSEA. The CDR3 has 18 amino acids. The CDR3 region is CSLEDLLGGGPVTGELFF. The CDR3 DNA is TGCAGCCTTGAAGATCTCCTTGGAGGGGGGCCGGTCACCGGGGAGCTGTTTTTT.

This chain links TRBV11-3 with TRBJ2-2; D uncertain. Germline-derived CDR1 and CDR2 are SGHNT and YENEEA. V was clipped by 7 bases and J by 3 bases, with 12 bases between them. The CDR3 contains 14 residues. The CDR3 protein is CASMVRRDTGELFF. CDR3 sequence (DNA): TGTGCCAGCATGGTAAGGCGAGACACCGGGGAGCTGTTTTTT.

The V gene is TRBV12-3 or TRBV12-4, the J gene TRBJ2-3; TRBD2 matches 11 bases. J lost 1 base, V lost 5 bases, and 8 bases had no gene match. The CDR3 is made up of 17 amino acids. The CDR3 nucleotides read TGTGCCAGCAGTCTTCTTAGCGGGGGGGCTGGCACAGATACGCAGTATTTT. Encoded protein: CASSLLSGGAGTDTQYF.

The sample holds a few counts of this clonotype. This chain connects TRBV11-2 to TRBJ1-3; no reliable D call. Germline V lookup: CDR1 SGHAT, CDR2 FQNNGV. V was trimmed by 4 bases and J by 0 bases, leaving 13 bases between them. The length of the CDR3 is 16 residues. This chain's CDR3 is CASSSHGPSSGNTIYF. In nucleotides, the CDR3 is TGTGCCAGCAGCTCGCATGGCCCCTCCTCTGGAAACACCATATATTTT.